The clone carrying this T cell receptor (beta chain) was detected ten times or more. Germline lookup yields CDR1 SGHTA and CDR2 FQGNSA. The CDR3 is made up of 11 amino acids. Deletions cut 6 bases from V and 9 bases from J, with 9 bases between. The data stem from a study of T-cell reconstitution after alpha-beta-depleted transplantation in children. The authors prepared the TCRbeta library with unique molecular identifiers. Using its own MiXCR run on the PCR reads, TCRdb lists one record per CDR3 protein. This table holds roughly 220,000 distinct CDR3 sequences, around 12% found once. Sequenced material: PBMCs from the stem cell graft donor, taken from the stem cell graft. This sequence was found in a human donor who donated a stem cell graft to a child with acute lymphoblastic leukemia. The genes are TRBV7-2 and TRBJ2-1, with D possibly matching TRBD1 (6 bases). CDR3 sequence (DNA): TGTGCCAGCAGATCAGGGGTTGAGCAGTTCTTC. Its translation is CASRSGVEQFF.